This T cell receptor beta chain was sequenced during a study of blood T cells in healthy people across ages. This CDR3 region has 12 residues. Germline CDR1 is MNHNY and CDR2 is SVGAGI (reference sequence). Trimming removed 4 bases from V and 7 bases from J, with 10 bases in between. The use of a sample-barcoded 5' primer and a J-beta primer mix characterized a second PCR of 7 to 11 cycles. From the 5' RACE reads, TCRdb called clonotypes with MiXCR, one entry per CDR3 protein. The data contain around 1.7 million distinct CDR3 sequences, roughly 27% of them singletons. The sequence came from a woman aged 25 to 39 in good health. J is TRBJ1-2 and V is TRBV6-6, with D possibly being TRBD1 (5 bases). Sequenced: blood. CDR3 coding DNA: TGTGCCAGCAGTTCGGGGGTGGGTGGCTACACCTTC. Translating gives CASSSGVGGYTF.